This T cell receptor beta chain comes out of a study of human T cells and chemical hapten exposure. This CDR3 has 15 amino acids. J gave up 5 bases and V 5 bases, and 10 bases lay outside the gene matches. Looked up from germline, CDR1 is MDHEN and CDR2 is SYDVKM. Described time point: patch test 3, about 24 weeks after DPC sensitization. Treatment meaning: therapeutic diphenylcyclopropenone sensitization with weekly scalp DPC. This clonotype was recorded many times. Its antigen is not known. Regarding the study as a whole: Significantly more large CDR3 similarity clusters arose among expanded TCRs than among controls.

A single record per CDR3 protein comes from TCRdb applying MiXCR to the RACE reads. The sample carries roughly 69,000 distinct CDR3 sequences, about 11% recorded once. This clonotype originated in a woman in her thirties with alopecia areata. Some clones in this sample may be carry-over from other donors' samples. The genes are TRBV28 and TRBJ1-1; TRBD1 agrees at 8 bases. The source was whole blood, collected in connection with sensitization to the hapten diphenylcyclopropenone (DPC). For the CDR3, the DNA is TGTGCCAGCAGTCCCGGACAGGGAGGATGGACTGAAGCTTTCTTT. This gives the protein CASSPGQGGWTEAFF.